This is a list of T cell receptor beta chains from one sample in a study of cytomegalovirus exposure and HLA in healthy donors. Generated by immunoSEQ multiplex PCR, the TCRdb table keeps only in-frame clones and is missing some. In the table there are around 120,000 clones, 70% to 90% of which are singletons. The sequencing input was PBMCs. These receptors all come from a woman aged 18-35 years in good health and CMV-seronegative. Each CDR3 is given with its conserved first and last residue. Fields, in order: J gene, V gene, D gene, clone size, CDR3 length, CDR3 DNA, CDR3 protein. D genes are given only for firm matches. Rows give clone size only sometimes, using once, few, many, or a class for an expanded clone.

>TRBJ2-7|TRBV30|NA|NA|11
TGTGCCTGGAGTGACGGCTACGAGCAGTACTTC
CAWSDGYEQYF
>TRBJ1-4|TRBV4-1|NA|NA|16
TGCGCCAGCAGCCAAACCCCCCGACAGAATAATGAAAAACTGTTTTTT
CASSQTPRQNNEKLFF
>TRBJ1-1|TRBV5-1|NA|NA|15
TGCGCCAGCAGCTTGGCCTTCAGGGGTGGGACTGAAGCTTTCTTT
CASSLAFRGGTEAFF
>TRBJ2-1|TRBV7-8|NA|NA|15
TGTGCCAGCAGCTTAGGCCTACTCTCCTACAATGAGCAGTTCTTC
CASSLGLLSYNEQFF
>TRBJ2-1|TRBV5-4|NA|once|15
TGTGCCAGCGGAGATATGGACACGTTGGGCAATGAGCAGTTCTTC
CASGDMDTLGNEQFF
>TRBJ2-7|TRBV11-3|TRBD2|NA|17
TGTGCCAGCAGCTCAGATACCAGCGGGGGGAACTCCTACGAGCAGTACTTC
CASSSDTSGGNSYEQYF
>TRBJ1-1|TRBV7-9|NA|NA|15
TGTGCCAGCAGCTCGACAGCAAATATGAACACTGAAGCTTTCTTT
CASSSTANMNTEAFF
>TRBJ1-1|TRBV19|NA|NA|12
TGTGCCAGTAGTATTTGGGGGGCTGAAGCTTTCTTT
CASSIWGAEAFF
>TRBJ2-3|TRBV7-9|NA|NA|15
TGTGCCAGCAGTCCCCCGGGGGTATCCACAGATACGCAGTATTTT
CASSPPGVSTDTQYF
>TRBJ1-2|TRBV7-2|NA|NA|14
TGTGCCAGCAGCCGGGGGGGCGGTAACTATGGCTACACCTTC
CASSRGGGNYGYTF
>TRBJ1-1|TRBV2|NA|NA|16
TGTGCCAGCAGTGCCTCAAGGGGTCAAAGAAACACTGAAGCTTTCTTT
CASSASRGQRNTEAFF
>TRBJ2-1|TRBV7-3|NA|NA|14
TGTGCCAGCAGCTTATGGGCCGCTAGCGCTGAGCAGTTCTTC
CASSLWAASAEQFF
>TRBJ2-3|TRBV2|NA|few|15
TGTGCCAGCACGACCCGAGGCGGGGATACAGATACGCAGTATTTT
CASTTRGGDTDTQYF
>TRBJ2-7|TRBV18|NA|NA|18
TGTGCCAGCTCACCACCGACGCCGGGTGGTACGGGCGGGTACGAGCAGTACTTC
CASSPPTPGGTGGYEQYF
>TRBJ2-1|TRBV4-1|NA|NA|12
TGCGCCAGCAGCCACGAGAATAATGAGCAGTTCTTC
CASSHENNEQFF
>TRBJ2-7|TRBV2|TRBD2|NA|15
TGTGCCAGCAGTGAATATCCTAGCGGCGCCTACGAGCAGTACTTC
CASSEYPSGAYEQYF
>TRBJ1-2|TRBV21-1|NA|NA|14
TGTGCCAGCAGCAAGCCACAGGGGCCCTATGGCTACACCTTC
CASSKPQGPYGYTF
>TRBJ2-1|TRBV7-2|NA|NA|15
TGTGCCAGCAGCTCGACTAGTGCAACCTACAATGAGCAGTTCTTC
CASSSTSATYNEQFF
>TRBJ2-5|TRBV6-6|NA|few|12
TGTGCCAGCAGTTACCCCAGGGAGACCCAGTACTTC
CASSYPRETQYF
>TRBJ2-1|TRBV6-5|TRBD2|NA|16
TGTGCCAGCAGTTACTTCCTAGCGGGGGGTTACAATGAGCAGTTCTTC
CASSYFLAGGYNEQFF
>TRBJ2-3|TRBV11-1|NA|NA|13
TGTGCCAGCAGCTTGTGGAGGGCAGATACGCAGTATTTT
CASSLWRADTQYF
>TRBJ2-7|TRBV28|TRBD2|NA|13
TGTGCCAGCTTTACGCACGCAGGCGCTAGCGGGAACTTC
CASFTHAGASGNF
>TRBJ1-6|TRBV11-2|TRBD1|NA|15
TGTGCCAGCAGCCCCTCGGACAGGGGTAGGCCACCCCTCCACTTT
CASSPSDRGRPPLHF
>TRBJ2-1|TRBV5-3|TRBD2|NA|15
TGTGCCAGAAGTCAAAGCGGGGGGCTTTACAATGAGCAGTTCTTC
CARSQSGGLYNEQFF
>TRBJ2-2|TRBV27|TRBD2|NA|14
TGTGCCAGCAGTTTCGGGGGGGCGCCTGGGGAGCTGTTTTTT
CASSFGGAPGELFF
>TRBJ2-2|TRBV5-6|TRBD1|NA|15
TGTGCCAGCAGCCGGGACAGGGGAGACACCGGGGAGCTGTTTTTT
CASSRDRGDTGELFF
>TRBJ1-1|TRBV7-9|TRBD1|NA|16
TGTGCCAGCACTCCGGGACAGGGACATGTACGTACTGAAGCTTTCTTT
CASTPGQGHVRTEAFF
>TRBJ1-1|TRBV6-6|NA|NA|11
TGTGCCAGCAGGAGGAACACTGAAGCTTTCTTT
CASRRNTEAFF